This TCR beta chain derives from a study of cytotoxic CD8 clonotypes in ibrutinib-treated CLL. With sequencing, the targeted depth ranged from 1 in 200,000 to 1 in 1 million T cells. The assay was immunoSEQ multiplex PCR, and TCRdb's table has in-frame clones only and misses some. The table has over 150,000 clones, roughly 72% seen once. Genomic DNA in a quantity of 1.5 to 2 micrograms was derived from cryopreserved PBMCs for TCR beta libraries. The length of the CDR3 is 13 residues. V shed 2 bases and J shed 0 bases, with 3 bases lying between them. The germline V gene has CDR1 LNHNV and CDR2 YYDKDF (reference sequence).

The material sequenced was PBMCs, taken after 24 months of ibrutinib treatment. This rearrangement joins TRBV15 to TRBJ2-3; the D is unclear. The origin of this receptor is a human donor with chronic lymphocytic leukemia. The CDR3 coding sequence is TGTGCCACCAGCAGATACAGCACAGATACGCAGTATTTT. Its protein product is CATSRYSTDTQYF.